The 21 T cell receptor beta chains presented below share a single source sample, sequenced in a study of cytomegalovirus exposure and HLA in healthy donors. A multiplex PCR was run with 60 Vbeta primers and 13 Jbeta primers. Using immunoSEQ multiplex PCR, the repertoire was profiled, and TCRdb retains in-frame clones only, with some absent. Of about 110,000 clones in the sample, roughly 79% were seen once. Sequenced sample: PBMCs. The receptors originated from a male donor in good health and CMV-seronegative.

The genes are TRBV7-3 and TRBJ2-2; 8 positions agree with TRBD1. After removal of 3 bases from V and 6 bases from J, the junction contained 9 bases not matched to a gene. Germline V gives CDR1 SGHTA, CDR2 FQGTGA. The CDR3 runs to 16 residues. CDR3 sequence: CASSLMRQGSSGELFF. CDR3 sequence (DNA): TGTGCCAGCAGCTTGATGAGACAGGGGTCTTCCGGGGAGCTGTTTTTT.

V is TRBV5-6 and J is TRBJ2-7, with 7 bases matching TRBD2. The CDR3 is made up of 19 amino acids. Germline loops: CDR1 SGHDT, CDR2 YYEEEE. Trimming at V came to 1 base and at J to 4 bases, leaving 20 bases not matched to a gene. The CDR3 protein is CASSLFGSGETIPLYEQYF. The CDR3 DNA sequence: TGTGCCAGCAGCTTGTTTGGAAGCGGGGAAACGATCCCACTGTACGAGCAGTACTTC.

V usage is TRBV10-3 and J usage is TRBJ2-7, with D perhaps TRBD1 (6 bases). The CDR3 totals 14 residues. The ends were cut back, 6 bases at V and 6 bases at J, with 18 bases in the middle. CDR1 and CDR2 (germline): ENHRY, SYGVKD. CDR3 in amino acids: CAIRFGGQEFEQYF. The DNA of the CDR3 is TGTGCCATCAGGTTTGGGGGACAAGAATTCGAGCAGTACTTC.

This chain links TRBV6-1 with TRBJ1-5, with no clear D. The CDR3 loop spans 13 amino acids. From germline, CDR1 is MNHNS and CDR2 SASEGT. The V and J ends lost 6 bases and 6 bases respectively, with 12 bases between them. Here the CDR3 DNA reads TGTGCCAGCAGCGACCCTGGAGGTCAGCCCCAGCATTTT. Residues: CASSDPGGQPQHF.

This chain joins TRBV4-2 and TRBJ2-7; TRBD2 aligns across 8 bases. With V trimmed by 2 bases and J by 3 bases, 9 bases remained unmatched. The germline gives CDR1 LGHNA, CDR2 YNFKEQ. CDR3 length: 16 residues. CDR3 nucleotides: TGTGCCAGCAGCCAAACAGGACTAGCCTCGTTCTACGAGCAGTACTTC. This encodes CASSQTGLASFYEQYF.

This sequence joins TRBV12-5 and TRBJ2-1; 8 bases fit TRBD2. CDR1 and CDR2 (germline): LGHNT, FRNRAP. CDR3 length: 16 residues. The V and J ends lost 1 base and 8 bases, in that order; junction bases with no gene match: 10. CDR3 DNA: TGTGCTAGTGGTTTGGAGCGGGAGTCCCCTGTGGATGAGCAGTTCTTC. This sequence encodes CASGLERESPVDEQFF.

The genes are TRBV7-9 and TRBJ2-7; no reliable D call. There are 13 residues in the CDR3. Germline V gene sequence: CDR1 SEHNR, CDR2 FQNEAQ (reference sequence). V dropped 5 bases and J dropped 5 bases, with 13 bases sitting between them. CDR3 protein: CASSGDLIHEQYF. CDR3 DNA: TGTGCCAGCAGCGGCGACTTGATCCACGAGCAGTACTTC.

The chain joins TRBV4-2 to TRBJ1-5, with TRBD1 matching over 7 bases. CDR1 is LGHNA, CDR2 YNFKEQ, per germline. V lost 0 bases to trimming and J lost 3 bases; unmatched junction nucleotides: 5. CDR3 length: 16 amino acids. The CDR3 sequence is CASSQDPTGLNQPQHF. CDR3 nucleotide sequence: TGTGCCAGCAGCCAAGACCCGACAGGGCTCAATCAGCCCCAGCATTTT.

This clone was recorded only once. The same CDR3 can be traced to other DNA sequences in this sample. The chain combines TRBV9 with TRBJ2-4, with 11 bases aligning to TRBD2. J lost 6 bases, V lost 4 bases, and 12 bases had no gene match. The CDR3 is made up of 17 amino acids. Germline-derived CDR1 and CDR2 are SGDLS and YYNGEE. CDR3 sequence reads: CASSPGTSGGGLNIQYF. The CDR3 nucleotides read TGTGCCAGCAGCCCCGGGACTAGCGGAGGGGGGCTAAACATTCAGTACTTC. The whole variable domain, filled in from reference TRBV9 and TRBJ2-4, reads DSGVTQTPKHLITATGQRVTLRCSPRSGDLSVYWYQQSLDQGLQFLIQYYNGEERAKGNILERFSAQQFPDLHSELNLSSLELGDSALYFCASSPGTSGGGLNIQYFGAGTRLSVL.

This clone was picked up a small number of times. The J gene is TRBJ1-1, the V gene TRBV6-5; D may be TRBD1 (5 bases). V lost 6 bases and J 0 bases, leaving 11 bases between the germline ends. The germline V gene has CDR1 MNHEY and CDR2 SVGAGI. The CDR3 length is 14 residues. The CDR3 region has the DNA TGTGCCAGCAGACCGACAGAATTGAACACTGAAGCTTTCTTT. This translates into CASRPTELNTEAFF.

This chain uses TRBV19 with TRBJ2-5, with a tentative D call TRBD2 (5 bases). From germline, CDR1 is LNHDA and CDR2 SQIVND (reference sequence). The V end was cut by 7 bases, the J end by 4 bases, with 16 bases between. The CDR3 totals 14 residues. The CDR3 sequence is CASNPRGWLETQYF. DNA for the CDR3: TGTGCCAGTAACCCGAGAGGGTGGTTAGAGACCCAGTACTTC.

This clone was seen only a few times. This chain connects TRBV6-1 to TRBJ1-2; D is undetermined. The CDR3 consists of 13 residues. V shed 5 bases and J shed 4 bases, with 11 bases lying between them. The V gene's germline CDR1 is MNHNS and CDR2 SASEGT. This CDR3 reads CASSPSGFYGYTF. For the CDR3, the DNA is TGTGCCAGCAGTCCCTCGGGTTTCTATGGCTACACCTTC.

The chain couples TRBV19 to TRBJ2-7; the match to TRBD1 covers 9 bases. The CDR3 is 15 residues long. The germline V gene has CDR1 LNHDA and CDR2 SQIVND (reference sequence). With V trimmed by 3 bases and J by 1 base, 4 bases remained unmatched. CDR3 loop: CASSMGTGPSYEQYF. The CDR3 DNA reads as TGTGCCAGTAGTATGGGGACAGGGCCATCCTACGAGCAGTACTTC.

The chain couples TRBV18 to TRBJ2-7, with 11 positions matching TRBD2. The germline CDR1 and CDR2 sequences are KGHSH and LQKENI. This CDR3 is built from 17 residues. V lost 1 base to trimming and J lost 5 bases; unmatched junction nucleotides: 10. The CDR3 reads CASSPRASGRPPDEQYF. DNA for the CDR3: TGTGCCAGCTCACCACGGGCTAGCGGGAGGCCCCCGGACGAGCAGTACTTC.

This rearrangement joins TRBV7-9 to TRBJ2-7; TRBD1 might be the D (5 bases). CDR1 is SEHNR and CDR2 is FQNEAQ in the germline V gene (reference sequence). The CDR3 sequence is 11 residues long. V was clipped by 6 bases and J by 5 bases, with 8 bases between them. The CDR3 sequence is CASSRQHEQYF. The CDR3 nucleotides read TGTGCCAGCAGTAGACAGCACGAGCAGTACTTC.

The CDR3 DNA sequence: TGTGCCAGCACAGGGGACCACACAGATACGCAGTATTTT. Residues: CASTGDHTDTQYF. V is TRBV2 and J is TRBJ2-3; D is perhaps TRBD1 (6 bases). Deletions cut 7 bases from V and 2 bases from J, with 10 bases between. The CDR3 spans 13 residues. The germline V gene encodes CDR1 SNHLY and CDR2 FYNNEI.

This chain links TRBV4-2 with TRBJ2-7, with D tentatively TRBD1 (5 bases). This CDR3 is 15 amino acids long. The V end lost 4 bases, the J end lost 2 bases, and 15 bases lay between the germline ends. CDR1 LGHNA and CDR2 YNFKEQ come from the germline V gene. This CDR3 is CASSPRQSQTYEQYF. Written as DNA, the CDR3 is TGTGCCAGCAGCCCCCGACAGTCCCAAACCTACGAGCAGTACTTC.

Here the CDR3 DNA reads TGTGCCAGCAGCCCAAGAGGCGGGAGGTTGAGGGCCCAGTACTTC. This gives the protein CASSPRGGRLRAQYF. The J gene is TRBJ2-5, the V gene TRBV7-3; 8 positions agree with TRBD2. Trimming cost V 5 bases and J 9 bases; bases outside gene matches: 14. The CDR3 is made up of 15 amino acids. Germline CDR1 SGHTA, CDR2 FQGTGA.

The rearrangement links TRBV27 to TRBJ2-1; 7 nucleotides match TRBD2. The ends lost 3 bases at V and 0 bases at J; junction bases unmatched: 8. The CDR3 is made up of 17 amino acids. CDR1 is MNHEY, CDR2 SMNVEV, per germline (reference sequence). CDR3 bases: TGTGCCAGCAGTTTGGGGTTCGGACTAGGCTCCTACAATGAGCAGTTCTTC. Translation gives CASSLGFGLGSYNEQFF.

V usage is TRBV9 and J usage is TRBJ2-3, with 7 bases lining up with TRBD1. CDR1 SGDLS and CDR2 YYNGEE come from the germline V gene. The trim removed 0 bases at V and 1 base at J, leaving 2 bases unmatched. The CDR3 has 15 amino acids. CDR3 region: CASSVEGARTDTQYF. The CDR3 nucleotides read TGTGCCAGCAGCGTAGAGGGGGCCCGCACAGATACGCAGTATTTT.

The table lists this clone with a few counts. This chain connects TRBV5-4 to TRBJ2-5; 7 bases agree with TRBD2. J lost 2 bases, V lost 3 bases, and 1 base had no gene match. This CDR3 region has 13 residues. Germline V lookup: CDR1 SGHNT, CDR2 YYREEE (reference sequence). The CDR3 DNA sequence: TGTGCCAGCAGCTGGGGGGGACAAGAGACCCAGTACTTC. Its translation: CASSWGGQETQYF.